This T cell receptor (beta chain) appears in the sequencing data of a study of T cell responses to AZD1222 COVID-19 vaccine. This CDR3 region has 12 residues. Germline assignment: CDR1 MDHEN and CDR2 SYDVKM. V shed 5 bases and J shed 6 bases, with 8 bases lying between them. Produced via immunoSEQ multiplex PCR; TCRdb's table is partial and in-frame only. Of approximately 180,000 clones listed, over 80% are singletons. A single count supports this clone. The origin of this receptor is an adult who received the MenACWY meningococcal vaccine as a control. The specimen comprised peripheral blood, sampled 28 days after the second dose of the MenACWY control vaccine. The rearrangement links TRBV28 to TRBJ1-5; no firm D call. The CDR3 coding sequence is TGTGCCAGCAGTGTCTACAGTCAGCCCCAGCATTTT. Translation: CASSVYSQPQHF.